This TCR beta chain was sequenced in a study of chemoradiotherapy in HPV16-positive cancers. J gave up 3 bases and V 4 bases, and 5 bases lay outside the gene matches. From germline, CDR1 is MGHRA and CDR2 YSYEKL. CDR3 length: 16 residues. General study findings and limits: HPV-responsive T-cell expansion during chemoradiotherapy was linked to improved recurrence-free survival in HPV16-positive patients.

Profiled with immunoSEQ multiplex PCR; TCRdb holds only in-frame clones, not every one. The data hold tens of thousands of clones, with more than 75% observed a single time. Comment on this clone: Its antigen is still unknown.

V and J are TRBV4-1 and TRBJ2-2, with 10 nucleotides matching TRBD1. Specimen: blood, collected from a patient who underwent chemoradiotherapy. This TCR was sampled from a human donor with HPV-associated anogenital cancer. The CDR3 nucleotides read TGCGCCAGCAGCCTCGCCGGGACAGGGGACACCGGGGAGCTGTTTTTT. Amino acids: CASSLAGTGDTGELFF.